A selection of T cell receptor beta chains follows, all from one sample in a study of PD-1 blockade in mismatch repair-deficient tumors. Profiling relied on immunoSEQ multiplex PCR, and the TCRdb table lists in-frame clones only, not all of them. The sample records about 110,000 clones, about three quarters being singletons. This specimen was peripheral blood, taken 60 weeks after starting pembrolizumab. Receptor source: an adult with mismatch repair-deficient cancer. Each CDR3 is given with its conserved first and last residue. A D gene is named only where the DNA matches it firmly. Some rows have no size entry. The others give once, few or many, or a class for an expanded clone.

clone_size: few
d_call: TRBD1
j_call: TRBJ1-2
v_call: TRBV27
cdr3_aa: CASSQGQGYGYTF
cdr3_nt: TGTGCCAGCAGTCAGGGACAGGGGTATGGCTACACCTTC

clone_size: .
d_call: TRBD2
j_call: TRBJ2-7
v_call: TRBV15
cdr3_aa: CATSRDLAGTNYNSYEQYF
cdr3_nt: TGTGCCACCAGCAGAGATCTAGCGGGAACTAATTACAACTCCTACGAGCAGTACTTC

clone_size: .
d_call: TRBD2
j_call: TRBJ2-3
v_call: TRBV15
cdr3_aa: CATSSPGLVLYF
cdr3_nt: TGTGCCACCAGCAGTCCGGGACTAGTTTTATATTTT

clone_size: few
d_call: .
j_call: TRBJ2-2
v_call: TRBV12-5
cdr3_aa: CASGLVSGYTGELFF
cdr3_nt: TGTGCTAGTGGTTTGGTATCGGGGTACACCGGGGAGCTGTTTTTT

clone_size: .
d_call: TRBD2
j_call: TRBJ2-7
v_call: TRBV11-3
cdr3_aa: CASGGRTSGYEQYF
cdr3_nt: TGTGCCAGCGGCGGGAGGACTAGCGGTTACGAGCAGTACTTC

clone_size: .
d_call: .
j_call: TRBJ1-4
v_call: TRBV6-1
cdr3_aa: CASSRVGLANEKLFF
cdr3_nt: TGTGCCAGCAGTAGGGTGGGGCTAGCTAATGAAAAACTGTTTTTT

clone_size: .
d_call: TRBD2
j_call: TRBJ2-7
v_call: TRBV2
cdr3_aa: CASTRGLAGIYEQYF
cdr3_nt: TGTGCCAGCACCAGAGGACTAGCGGGAATCTACGAGCAGTACTTC

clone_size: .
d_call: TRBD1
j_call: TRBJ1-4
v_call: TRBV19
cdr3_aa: CASSMDREKLFF
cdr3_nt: TGTGCCAGTAGTATGGACAGGGAGAAACTGTTTTTT

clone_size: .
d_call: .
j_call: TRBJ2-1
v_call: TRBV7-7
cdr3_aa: CASSAGHNNEQFF
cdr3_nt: TGTGCTAGCAGCGCAGGACACAACAATGAGCAGTTCTTC

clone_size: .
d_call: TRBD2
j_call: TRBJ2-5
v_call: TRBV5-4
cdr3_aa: CASSRGGAGDWETQYF
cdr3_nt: TGTGCCAGCAGCCGGGGTGGAGCGGGAGATTGGGAGACCCAGTACTTC

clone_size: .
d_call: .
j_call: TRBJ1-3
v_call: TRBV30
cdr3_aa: CAWGADTIYF
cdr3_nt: TGTGCCTGGGGGGCGGACACCATATATTTT

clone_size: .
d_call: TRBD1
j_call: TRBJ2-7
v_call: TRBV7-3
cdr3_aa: CASSLHPGQGFDEQYF
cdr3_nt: TGTGCCAGCAGCTTACACCCGGGACAGGGGTTCGACGAGCAGTACTTC

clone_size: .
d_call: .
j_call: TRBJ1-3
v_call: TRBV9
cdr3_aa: CASSVGGRIGNTIYF
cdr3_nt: TGTGCCAGCAGCGTTGGGGGGCGAATTGGAAACACCATATATTTT

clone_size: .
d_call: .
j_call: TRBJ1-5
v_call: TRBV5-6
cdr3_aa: CASSLGGTSNQPQHF
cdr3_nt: TGTGCCAGCAGCTTGGGGGGTACCAGCAATCAGCCCCAGCATTTT

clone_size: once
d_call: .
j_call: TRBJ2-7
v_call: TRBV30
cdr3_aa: CAWSYGTYEQYF
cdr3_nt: TGTGCCTGGAGTTATGGGACCTACGAGCAGTACTTC

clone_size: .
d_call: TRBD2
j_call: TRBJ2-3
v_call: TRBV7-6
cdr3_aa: CASSSGLDFIADTQYF
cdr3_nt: TGTGCCAGCAGCTCGGGACTAGATTTTATCGCAGATACGCAGTATTTT

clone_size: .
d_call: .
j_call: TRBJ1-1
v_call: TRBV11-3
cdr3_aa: CASSLGVQGRGAFF
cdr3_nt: TGTGCCAGCAGCTTAGGTGTTCAGGGGAGGGGAGCTTTCTTT

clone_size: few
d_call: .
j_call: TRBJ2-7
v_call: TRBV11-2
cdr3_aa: CASSLVRATGEQYF
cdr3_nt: TGTGCCAGCAGCTTAGTTAGGGCTACGGGTGAGCAGTACTTC

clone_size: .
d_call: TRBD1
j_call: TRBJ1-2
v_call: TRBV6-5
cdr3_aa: CASSSTGDYGYTF
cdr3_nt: TGTGCCAGCAGTTCGACAGGGGATTATGGCTACACCTTC

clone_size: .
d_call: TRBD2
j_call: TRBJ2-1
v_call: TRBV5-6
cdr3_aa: CASSLSGSSYNEQFF
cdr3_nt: TGTGCCAGCAGCCTTAGCGGGAGCTCCTACAATGAGCAGTTCTTC

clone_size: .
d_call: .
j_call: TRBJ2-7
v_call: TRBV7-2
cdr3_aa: CASSLVAILSYEQYF
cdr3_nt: TGTGCCAGCAGCTTAGTAGCAATACTCTCCTACGAGCAGTACTTC

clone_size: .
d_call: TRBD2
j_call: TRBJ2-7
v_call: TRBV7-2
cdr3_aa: CASSWGGVGEQYF
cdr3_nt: TGTGCCAGCAGCTGGGGAGGGGTCGGCGAGCAGTACTTC

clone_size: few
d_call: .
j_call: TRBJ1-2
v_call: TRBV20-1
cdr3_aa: CSVAGFSGYTF
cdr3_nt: TGCAGTGTCGCAGGGTTTTCTGGCTACACCTTC

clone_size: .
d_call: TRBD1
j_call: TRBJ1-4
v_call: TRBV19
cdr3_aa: CASSRDRAATNEKLFF
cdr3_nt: TGTGCCAGTAGTCGGGACAGGGCAGCAACTAATGAAAAACTGTTTTTT

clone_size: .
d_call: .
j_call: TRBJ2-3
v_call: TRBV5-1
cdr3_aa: CASSRTDLTDTQYF
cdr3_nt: TGCGCCAGCAGCAGGACGGACCTCACAGATACGCAGTATTTT

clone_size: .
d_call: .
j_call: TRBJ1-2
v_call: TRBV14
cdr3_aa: CASSASTLRGLGYTF
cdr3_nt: TGTGCCAGCAGCGCGTCGACTCTCAGGGGCCTAGGCTACACCTTC

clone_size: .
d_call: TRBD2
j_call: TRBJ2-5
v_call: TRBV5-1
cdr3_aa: CASSLVLAGEGHTGQETQYF
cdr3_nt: TGCGCCAGCAGCTTGGTACTAGCGGGAGAAGGACACACAGGCCAAGAGACCCAGTACTTC

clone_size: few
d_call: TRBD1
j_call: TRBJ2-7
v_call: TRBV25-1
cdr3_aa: CASQDRGRYEQYF
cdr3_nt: TGTGCCAGTCAGGACAGGGGACGCTACGAGCAGTACTTC

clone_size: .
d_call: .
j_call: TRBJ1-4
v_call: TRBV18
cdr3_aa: CASSPSRTNEKLFF
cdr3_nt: TGTGCCAGCTCACCTTCCAGGACTAATGAAAAACTGTTTTTT

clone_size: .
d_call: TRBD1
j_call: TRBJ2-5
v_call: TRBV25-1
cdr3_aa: CASRPSLGQGGETQYF
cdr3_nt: TGTGCCAGCAGACCCTCATTGGGACAGGGAGGAGAGACCCAGTACTTC

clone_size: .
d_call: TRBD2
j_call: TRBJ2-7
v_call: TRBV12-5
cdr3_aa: CASGLVAGVGHEQYF
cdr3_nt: TGTGCTAGTGGTTTGGTGGCGGGAGTAGGTCACGAGCAGTACTTC

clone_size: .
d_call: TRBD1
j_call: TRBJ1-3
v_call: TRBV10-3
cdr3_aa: CAISGGDSASSGNTIYF
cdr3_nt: TGTGCCATCAGTGGGGGGGACAGCGCTAGCTCTGGAAACACCATATATTTT

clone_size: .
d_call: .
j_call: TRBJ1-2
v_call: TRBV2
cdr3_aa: CASSPRAEANYGYTF
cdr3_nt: TGTGCCAGCAGTCCAAGGGCAGAAGCTAACTATGGCTACACCTTC

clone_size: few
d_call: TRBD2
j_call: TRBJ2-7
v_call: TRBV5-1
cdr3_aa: CASSYGTSGYEQYF
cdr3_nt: TGTGCCAGCAGCTACGGGACTAGCGGCTACGAGCAGTACTTC

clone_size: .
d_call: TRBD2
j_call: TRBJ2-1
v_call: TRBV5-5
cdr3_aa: CASRPPGLAGRGGNEQFF
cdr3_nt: TGTGCCAGCAGACCTCCGGGACTAGCGGGGCGAGGCGGGAATGAGCAGTTCTTC

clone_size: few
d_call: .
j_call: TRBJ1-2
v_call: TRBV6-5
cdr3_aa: CASSGRATYGYTF
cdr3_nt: TGTGCCAGCAGTGGGAGGGCGACTTATGGCTACACCTTC

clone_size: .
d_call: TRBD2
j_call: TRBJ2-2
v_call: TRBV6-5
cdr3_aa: CASSLLAVNTGELFF
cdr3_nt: TGTGCCAGCAGCCTACTAGCGGTGAACACCGGGGAGCTGTTTTTT

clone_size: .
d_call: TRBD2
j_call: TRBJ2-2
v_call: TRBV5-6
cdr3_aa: CASIKAASGFTGELFF
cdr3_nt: TGTGCCAGCATAAAGGCCGCTAGCGGGTTCACCGGGGAGCTGTTTTTT

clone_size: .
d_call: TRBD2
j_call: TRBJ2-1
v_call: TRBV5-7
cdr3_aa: CASSSGLAGEYNEQFF
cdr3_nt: TGTGCCAGCAGCTCTGGACTAGCGGGAGAGTACAATGAGCAGTTCTTC

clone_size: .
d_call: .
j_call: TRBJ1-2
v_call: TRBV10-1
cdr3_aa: CASSEGSGYGYTF
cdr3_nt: TGCGCCAGCAGTGAGGGGTCTGGCTATGGCTACACCTTC

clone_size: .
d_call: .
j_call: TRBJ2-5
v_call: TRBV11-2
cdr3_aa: CASSLGTANPETQYF
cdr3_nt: TGTGCCAGCAGCTTAGGGACAGCGAACCCCGAGACCCAGTACTTC

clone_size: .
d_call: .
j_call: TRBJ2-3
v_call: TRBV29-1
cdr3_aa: CSGRLEGTDTQYF
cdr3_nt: TGCAGCGGCCGACTAGAAGGCACAGATACGCAGTATTTT

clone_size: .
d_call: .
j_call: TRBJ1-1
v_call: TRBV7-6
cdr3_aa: CASSLAAGQNTEAFF
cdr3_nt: TGTGCCAGCAGCTTAGCAGCAGGGCAGAACACTGAAGCTTTCTTT

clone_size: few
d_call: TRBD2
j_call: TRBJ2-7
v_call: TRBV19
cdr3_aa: CATRTSDTYEQYF
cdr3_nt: TGTGCCACCCGGACTAGCGACACCTACGAGCAGTACTTC

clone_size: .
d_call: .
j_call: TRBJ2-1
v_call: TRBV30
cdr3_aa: CAWSVRSGSSRNEQFF
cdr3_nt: TGTGCCTGGAGTGTACGTTCGGGGAGTAGTAGAAATGAGCAGTTCTTC

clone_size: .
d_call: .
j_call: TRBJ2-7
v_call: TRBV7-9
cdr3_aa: CASSLDAASYEQYF
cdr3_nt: TGTGCCAGCAGCTTAGACGCAGCCTCCTACGAGCAGTACTTC

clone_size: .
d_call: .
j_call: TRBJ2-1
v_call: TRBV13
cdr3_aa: CASSSLGGTYNEQFF
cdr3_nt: TGTGCCAGCAGCTCCCTAGGCGGGACCTACAATGAGCAGTTCTTC

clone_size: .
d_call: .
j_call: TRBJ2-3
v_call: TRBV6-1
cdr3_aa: CASSEALLGDTQYF
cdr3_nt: TGTGCCAGCAGTGAAGCTCTCTTGGGAGATACGCAGTATTTT

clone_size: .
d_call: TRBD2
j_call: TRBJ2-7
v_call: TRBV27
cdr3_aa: CASSLTSGSYVNYEQYF
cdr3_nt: TGTGCCAGCAGTTTAACTAGCGGGAGCTATGTTAACTACGAGCAGTACTTC

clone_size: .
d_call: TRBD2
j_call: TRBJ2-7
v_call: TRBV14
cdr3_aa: CASSQGQLAGGFYEQYF
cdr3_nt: TGTGCCAGCAGCCAAGGACAACTAGCGGGAGGTTTCTACGAGCAGTACTTC

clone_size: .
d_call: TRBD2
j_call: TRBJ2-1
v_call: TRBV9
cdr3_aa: CASSVAGGGLNEQFF
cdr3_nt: TGTGCCAGCAGCGTAGCGGGAGGTGGCTTAAATGAGCAGTTCTTC

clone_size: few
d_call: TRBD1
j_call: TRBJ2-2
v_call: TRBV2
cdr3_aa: CASRGDRANTGELFF
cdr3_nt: TGTGCCAGCAGGGGGGACAGGGCGAACACCGGGGAGCTGTTTTTT

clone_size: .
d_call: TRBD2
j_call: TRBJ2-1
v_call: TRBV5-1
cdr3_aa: CASSLETSGSGEQFF
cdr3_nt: TGCGCCAGCAGCTTGGAAACTAGCGGGAGTGGTGAGCAGTTCTTC

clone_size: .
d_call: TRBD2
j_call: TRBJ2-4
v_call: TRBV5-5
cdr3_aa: CASSALAGFKNIQYF
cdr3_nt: TGTGCCAGTTCAGCTCTAGCGGGTTTCAAAAACATTCAGTACTTC

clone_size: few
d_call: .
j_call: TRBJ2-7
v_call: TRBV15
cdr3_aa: CATSRDRGIREYF
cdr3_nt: TGTGCCACCAGCAGAGATCGTGGGATTAGGGAATACTTC